This entry concerns a single TCR beta chain. The data derive from a study of blood T cell repertoires in COVID-19. Across the whole study: COVID-19 samples collected from the United States, Italy and Spain covered acute and convalescent phases. In each case, the material was cDNA or gDNA derived from T cells, B-cell-depleted T cells, or PBMCs.

Trimming pared 5 bases from V and 4 bases from J, leaving 9 bases between. The CDR3 is made up of 14 amino acids. CDR1 is MNHEY, CDR2 SVGAGI, per germline. Authors' analysis steps: Reference gene primer amplification gave estimated nucleated cell counts. The protocol was immunoSEQ multiplex PCR, while the TCRdb copy is restricted to in-frame clones and leaves out a portion. For V, J and clone size, that table is used; D and trimming come from the DNA. The data show about 100,000 clones, 85% to 95% seen once. The material sequenced was peripheral blood. This rearrangement joins TRBV6-5 to TRBJ2-6; tentative D call: TRBD1 (5 bases). This clonotype was sampled from a woman in her twenties or thirties with acute or convalescent COVID-19. CDR3 residues: CASSQGPGANVLTF. The CDR3 region has the DNA TGTGCCAGCAGTCAGGGTCCCGGGGCCAACGTCCTGACTTTC.